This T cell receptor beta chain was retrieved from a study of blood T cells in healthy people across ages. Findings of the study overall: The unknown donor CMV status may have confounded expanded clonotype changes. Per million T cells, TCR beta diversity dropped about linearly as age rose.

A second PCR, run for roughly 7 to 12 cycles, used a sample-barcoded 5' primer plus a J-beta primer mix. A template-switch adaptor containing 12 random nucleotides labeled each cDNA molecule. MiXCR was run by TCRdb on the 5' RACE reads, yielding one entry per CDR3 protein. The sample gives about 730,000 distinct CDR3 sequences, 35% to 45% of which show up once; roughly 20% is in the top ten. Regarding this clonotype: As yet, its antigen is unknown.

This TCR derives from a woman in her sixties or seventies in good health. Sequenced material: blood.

The CDR3 loop reads CASFPGLAANYNEQYF. The CDR3, as DNA: TGTGCCAGCTTTCCGGGACTAGCGGCAAACTACAATGAGCAGTACTTC. V usage is TRBV21-1 and J usage is TRBJ2-5; TRBD2 is the table's D call and was not checked against the DNA. TRBV21-1 is reported as a pseudogene. There are 16 residues in the CDR3.